Ten or more counts support the clone carrying this T cell receptor beta chain. Method: immunoSEQ multiplex PCR; TCRdb's copy keeps in-frame clones and lacks some. Of about 160,000 clones listed, around 89% were seen once; the top ten hold more than 4%. This sample was included in a study of T cell responses to AZD1222 COVID-19 vaccine. Germline CDR1 SQVTM, CDR2 ANQGSEA. This CDR3 region has 13 residues. The germline V and J ends were trimmed by 1 base and 0 bases, with 5 bases remaining between them. The sample in question was peripheral blood, obtained 28 days after the second AZD1222 dose. This chain connects TRBV29-1 to TRBJ2-3; D is unresolved. This clonotype was obtained from an adult who received the AZD1222 COVID-19 vaccine. CDR3 DNA: TGCAGCGTTGAAGGGTACAGCACAGATACGCAGTATTTT. Its translation is CSVEGYSTDTQYF.